What follows are 5 T cell receptor beta chains derived from one specimen sequenced in a study of early T cells in non-severe SARS-CoV-2 infection (dated by TCRdb to 2020 to 2023). The library was made by 5' RACE. The run used a NextSeq 500. TCRdb reprocessed the public reads (quality trimming at Q25 with fastp, clone calling with MiXCR) and kept in-frame beta chains. Entries that share a CDR3 protein sequence are merged under the most common genes and DNA. For this sample there are about 110,000 distinct CDR3 sequences; roughly an eighth appear just once. The top ten constitute less than 4.5% of the sample. This sample comprised whole blood, obtained at baseline. All receptors come from an adult who was a healthcare worker with PCR-confirmed SARS-CoV-2 infection or an uninfected control (not recorded which).

The chain recombines TRBV28 with TRBJ1-2; D not certain. The CDR3 covers 15 residues. Germline CDR1 reads MDHEN; CDR2 reads SYDVKM. V was cut by 6 bases and J by 0 bases, with 14 bases left in between. CDR3 bases: TGTGCCAGCAGGAGGACTGTTCTACCTAACTATGGCTACACCTTC. This codes for CASRRTVLPNYGYTF.

This clonotype was seen a few times. This chain links TRBV10-3 with TRBJ1-5; D is undetermined. Germline V gene sequence: CDR1 ENHRY, CDR2 SYGVKD. The CDR3 is made up of 13 amino acids. V was cut by 0 bases and J by 4 bases, with 4 bases left in between. CDR3 bases: TGTGCCATCAGTGAGTCGGGGAATCAGCCCCAGCATTTT. This sequence encodes CAISESGNQPQHF.

This clonotype was counted a few times. This chain links TRBV20-1 with TRBJ2-7; a weak D match, TRBD1 (6 bases). Germline V gene sequence: CDR1 DFQATT, CDR2 SNEGSKA (reference sequence). The CDR3 spans 14 residues. V lost 4 bases and J lost 0, with 13 bases in between. CDR3 DNA sequence: TGCAGTGCTACACAACAGGGATTCTCCTACGAGCAGTACTTC. Protein: CSATQQGFSYEQYF.

This clonotype was seen only a few times. The DNA of the CDR3 is TGCAGTGCTGAGGGACGCTTCGTCAGGTCGCCCCAGCATTTT. It is translated as CSAEGRFVRSPQHF. This sequence joins TRBV20-1 and TRBJ1-5; a weak D match, TRBD1 (5 bases). Per germline, CDR1 DFQATT and CDR2 SNEGSKA (reference sequence). V lost 5 bases, J lost 9 bases, and 20 bases lay in between. CDR3 length equals 14 residues.

This clonotype was picked up a small number of times. The chain carries TRBV7-2 and TRBJ2-1, with unresolved D. The germline gives CDR1 SGHTA, CDR2 FQGNSA. CDR3 size: 16 residues. V lost 4 bases, J lost 2 bases, and 15 bases lay in between. In nucleotides, the CDR3 is TGTGCCAGCAGCTCTAGAGTTGGGCGGCCCTACAATGAGCAGTTCTTC. Translating it yields CASSSRVGRPYNEQFF.